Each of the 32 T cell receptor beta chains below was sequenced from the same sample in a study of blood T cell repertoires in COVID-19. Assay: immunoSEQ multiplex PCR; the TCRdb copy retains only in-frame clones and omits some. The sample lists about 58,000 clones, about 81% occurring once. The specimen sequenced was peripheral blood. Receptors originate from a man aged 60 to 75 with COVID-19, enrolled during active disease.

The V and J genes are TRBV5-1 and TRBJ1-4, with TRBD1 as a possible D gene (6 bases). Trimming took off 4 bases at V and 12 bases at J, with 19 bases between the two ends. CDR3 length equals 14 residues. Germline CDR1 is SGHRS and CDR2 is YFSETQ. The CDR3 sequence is CASSTAVQKGELFF. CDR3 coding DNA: TGCGCCAGCAGCACGGCTGTCCAGAAGGGGGAACTGTTTTTT.

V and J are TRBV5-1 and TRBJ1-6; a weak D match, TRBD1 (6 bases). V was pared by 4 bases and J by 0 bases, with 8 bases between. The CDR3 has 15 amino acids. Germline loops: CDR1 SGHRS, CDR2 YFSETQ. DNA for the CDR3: TGCGCCAGCAGCGAGGACAGCTCCTATAATTCACCCCTCCACTTT. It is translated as CASSEDSSYNSPLHF.

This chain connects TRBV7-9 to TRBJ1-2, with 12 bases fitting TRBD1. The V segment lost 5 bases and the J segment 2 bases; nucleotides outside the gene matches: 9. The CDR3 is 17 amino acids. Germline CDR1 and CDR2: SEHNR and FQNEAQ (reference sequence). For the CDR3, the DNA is TGTGCCAGCAGCCGGGACAGGGGGCGAAGAGGGAACTATGGCTACACCTTC. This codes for CASSRDRGRRGNYGYTF.

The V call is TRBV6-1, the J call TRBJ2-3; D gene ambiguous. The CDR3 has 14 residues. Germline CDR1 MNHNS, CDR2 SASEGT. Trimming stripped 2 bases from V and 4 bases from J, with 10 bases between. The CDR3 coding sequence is TGTGCCAGCAGTGAACGGCTAGTCTCAGATACGCAGTATTTT. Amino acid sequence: CASSERLVSDTQYF.

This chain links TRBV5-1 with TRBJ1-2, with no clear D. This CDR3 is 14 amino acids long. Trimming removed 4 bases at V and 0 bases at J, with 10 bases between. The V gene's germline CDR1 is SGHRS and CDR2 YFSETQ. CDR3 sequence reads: CASSPGTPNYGYTF. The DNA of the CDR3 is TGCGCCAGCAGCCCAGGAACTCCTAACTATGGCTACACCTTC.

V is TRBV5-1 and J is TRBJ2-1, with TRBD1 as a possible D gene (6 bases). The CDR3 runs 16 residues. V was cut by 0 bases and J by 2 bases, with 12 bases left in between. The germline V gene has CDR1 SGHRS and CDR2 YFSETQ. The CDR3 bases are TGCGCCAGCAGCTTGGCGGCAGGGGCCCCCTACAATGAGCAGTTCTTC. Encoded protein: CASSLAAGAPYNEQFF.

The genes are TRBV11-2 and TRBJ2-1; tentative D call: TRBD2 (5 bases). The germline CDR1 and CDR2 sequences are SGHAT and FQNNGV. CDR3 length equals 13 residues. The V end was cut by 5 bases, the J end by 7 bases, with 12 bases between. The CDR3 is CASSPPGVNEQFF. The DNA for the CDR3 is TGTGCCAGCAGCCCGCCCGGGGTGAATGAGCAGTTCTTC.

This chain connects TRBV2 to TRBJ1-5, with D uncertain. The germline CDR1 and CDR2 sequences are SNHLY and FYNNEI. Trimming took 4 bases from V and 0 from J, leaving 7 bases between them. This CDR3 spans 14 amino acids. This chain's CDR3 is CASSGSYSNQPQHF. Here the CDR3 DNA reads TGTGCCAGCAGTGGGAGTTATAGCAATCAGCCCCAGCATTTT.

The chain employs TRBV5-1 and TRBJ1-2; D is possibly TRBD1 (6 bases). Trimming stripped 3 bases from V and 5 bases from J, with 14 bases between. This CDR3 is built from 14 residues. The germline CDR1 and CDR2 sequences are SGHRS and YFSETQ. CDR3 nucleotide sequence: TGCGCCAGCAGCTCGGACAGAACTCTTTATGGCTACACCTTC. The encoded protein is CASSSDRTLYGYTF.

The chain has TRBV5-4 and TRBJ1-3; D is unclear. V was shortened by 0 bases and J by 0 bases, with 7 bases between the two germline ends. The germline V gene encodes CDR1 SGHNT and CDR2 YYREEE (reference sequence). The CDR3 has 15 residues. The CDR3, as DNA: TGTGCCAGCAGCTTGGGAGGCATCTCTGGAAACACCATATATTTT. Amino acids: CASSLGGISGNTIYF.

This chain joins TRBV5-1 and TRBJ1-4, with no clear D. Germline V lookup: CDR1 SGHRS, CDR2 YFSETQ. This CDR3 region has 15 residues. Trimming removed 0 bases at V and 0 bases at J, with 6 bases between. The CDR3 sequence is CASSLERSTNEKLFF. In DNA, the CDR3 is TGCGCCAGCAGCTTGGAGAGATCAACTAATGAAAAACTGTTTTTT.

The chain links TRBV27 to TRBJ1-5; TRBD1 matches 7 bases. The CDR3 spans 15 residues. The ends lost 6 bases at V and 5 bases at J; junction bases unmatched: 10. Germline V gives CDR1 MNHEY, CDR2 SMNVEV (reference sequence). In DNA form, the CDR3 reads TGTGCCAGCAGGCGTTCGACAGGGTCCCATCAGCCCCAGCATTTT. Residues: CASRRSTGSHQPQHF.

As DNA, the CDR3 is TGTGCCAGCAGAAGTATGACAGGTCGTAACTCACCCCTCCACTTT. The encoded protein is CASRSMTGRNSPLHF. The V and J genes are TRBV6-5 and TRBJ1-6; the D gene is possibly TRBD1 (6 bases). V was shortened by 6 bases and J by 10 bases, with 19 bases between the two germline ends. Germline CDR1 reads MNHEY; CDR2 reads SVGAGI. This CDR3 spans 15 amino acids.

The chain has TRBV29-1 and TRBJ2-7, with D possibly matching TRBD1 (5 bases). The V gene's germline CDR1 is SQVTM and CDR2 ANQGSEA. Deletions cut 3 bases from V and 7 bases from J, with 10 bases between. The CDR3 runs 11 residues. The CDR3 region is CSVEVSGEQYF. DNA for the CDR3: TGCAGCGTTGAGGTTTCAGGGGAGCAGTACTTC.

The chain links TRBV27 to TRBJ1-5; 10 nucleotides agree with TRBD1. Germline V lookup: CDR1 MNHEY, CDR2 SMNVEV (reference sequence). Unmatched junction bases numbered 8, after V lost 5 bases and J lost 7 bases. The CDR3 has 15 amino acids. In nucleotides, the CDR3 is TGTGCCAGCAGTCCACAGGGACAGGGGTGGCAGCCCCAGCATTTT. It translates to CASSPQGQGWQPQHF.

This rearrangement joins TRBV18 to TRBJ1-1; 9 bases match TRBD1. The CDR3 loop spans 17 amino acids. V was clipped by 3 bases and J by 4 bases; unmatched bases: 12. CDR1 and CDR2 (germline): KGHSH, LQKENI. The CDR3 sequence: CASSPNPPGQGGTEAFF. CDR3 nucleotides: TGTGCCAGCTCACCGAATCCCCCGGGACAGGGAGGCACTGAAGCTTTCTTT.

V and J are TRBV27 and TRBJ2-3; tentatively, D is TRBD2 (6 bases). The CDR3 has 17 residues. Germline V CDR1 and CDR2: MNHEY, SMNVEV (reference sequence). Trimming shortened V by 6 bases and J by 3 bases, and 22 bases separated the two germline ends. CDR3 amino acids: CASRQHQGLGGTDTQYF. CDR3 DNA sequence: TGTGCCAGCAGGCAACACCAGGGACTCGGCGGGACAGATACGCAGTATTTT.

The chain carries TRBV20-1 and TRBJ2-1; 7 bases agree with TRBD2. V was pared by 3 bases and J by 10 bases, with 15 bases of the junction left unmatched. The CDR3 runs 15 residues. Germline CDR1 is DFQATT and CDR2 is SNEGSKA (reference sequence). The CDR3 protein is CSASFEPRLAQEQFF. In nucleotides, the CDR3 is TGCAGTGCTAGTTTTGAACCCCGACTAGCCCAGGAGCAGTTCTTC.

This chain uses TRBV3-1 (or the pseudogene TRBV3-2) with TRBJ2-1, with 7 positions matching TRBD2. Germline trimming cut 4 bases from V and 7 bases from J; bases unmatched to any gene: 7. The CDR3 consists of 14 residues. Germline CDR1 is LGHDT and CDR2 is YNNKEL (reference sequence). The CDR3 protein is CASSLGWGGNEQFF. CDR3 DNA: TGTGCCAGCAGCCTAGGCTGGGGGGGGAATGAGCAGTTCTTC.

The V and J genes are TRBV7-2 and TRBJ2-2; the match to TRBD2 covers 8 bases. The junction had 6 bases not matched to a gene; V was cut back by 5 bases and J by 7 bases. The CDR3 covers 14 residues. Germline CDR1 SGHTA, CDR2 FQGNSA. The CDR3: CASSLGTRGGELFF. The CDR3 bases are TGTGCCAGCAGCCTCGGGACTAGAGGCGGGGAGCTGTTTTTT.

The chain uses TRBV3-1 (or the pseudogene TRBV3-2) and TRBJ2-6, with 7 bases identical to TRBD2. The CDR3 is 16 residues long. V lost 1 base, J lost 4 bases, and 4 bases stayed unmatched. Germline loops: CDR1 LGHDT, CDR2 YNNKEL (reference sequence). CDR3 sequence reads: CASSQVGRAGANVLTF. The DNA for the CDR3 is TGTGCCAGCAGCCAAGTAGGGAGGGCCGGGGCCAACGTCCTGACTTTC.

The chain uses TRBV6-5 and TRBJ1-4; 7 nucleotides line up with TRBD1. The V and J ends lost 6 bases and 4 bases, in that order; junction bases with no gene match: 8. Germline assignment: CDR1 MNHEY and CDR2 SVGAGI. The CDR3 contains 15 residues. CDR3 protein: CASREMTGSNEKLFF. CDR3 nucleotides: TGTGCCAGCAGGGAGATGACAGGGAGTAATGAAAAACTGTTTTTT.

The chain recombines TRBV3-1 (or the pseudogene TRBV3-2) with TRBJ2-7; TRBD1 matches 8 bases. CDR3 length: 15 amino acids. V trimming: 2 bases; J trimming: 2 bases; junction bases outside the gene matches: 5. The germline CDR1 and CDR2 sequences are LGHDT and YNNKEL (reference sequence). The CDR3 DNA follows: TGTGCCAGCAGCCAACTTCGGACAGGGACCTACGAGCAGTACTTC. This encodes CASSQLRTGTYEQYF.

CDR3 protein: CASSLEALPNQPQHF. Here the CDR3 DNA reads TGCGCCAGCAGCTTGGAAGCCCTACCCAATCAGCCCCAGCATTTT. The chain links TRBV5-1 to TRBJ1-5; D unclear. CDR1 is SGHRS, CDR2 YFSETQ, per germline. V lost 0 bases and J lost 3, with 10 bases in between. This CDR3 spans 15 amino acids.

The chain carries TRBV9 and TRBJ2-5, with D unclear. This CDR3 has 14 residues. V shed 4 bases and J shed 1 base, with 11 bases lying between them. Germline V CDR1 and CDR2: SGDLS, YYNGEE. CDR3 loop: CASSLTTGQETQYF. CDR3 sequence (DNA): TGTGCCAGCAGCCTCACGACGGGCCAAGAGACCCAGTACTTC.

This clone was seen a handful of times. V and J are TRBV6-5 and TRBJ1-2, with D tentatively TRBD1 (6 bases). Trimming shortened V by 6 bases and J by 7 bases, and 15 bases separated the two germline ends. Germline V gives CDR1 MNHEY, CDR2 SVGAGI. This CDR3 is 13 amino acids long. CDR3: CASRKDRSGGYTF. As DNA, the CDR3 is TGTGCCAGCAGAAAAGACAGGTCGGGTGGCTACACCTTC.

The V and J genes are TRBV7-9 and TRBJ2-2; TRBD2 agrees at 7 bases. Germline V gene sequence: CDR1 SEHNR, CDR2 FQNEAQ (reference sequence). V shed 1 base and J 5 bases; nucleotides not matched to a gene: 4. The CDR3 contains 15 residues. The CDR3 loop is CASSLDAGVTGELFF. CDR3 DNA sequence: TGTGCCAGCAGCTTAGATGCGGGAGTAACCGGGGAGCTGTTTTTT.

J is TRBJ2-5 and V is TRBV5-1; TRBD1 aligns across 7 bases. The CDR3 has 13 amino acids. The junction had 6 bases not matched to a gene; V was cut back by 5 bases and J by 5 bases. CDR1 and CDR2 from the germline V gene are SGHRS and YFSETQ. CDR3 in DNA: TGCGCCAGCAGACAGGGGCTGGGGGAGACCCAGTACTTC. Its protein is CASRQGLGETQYF.

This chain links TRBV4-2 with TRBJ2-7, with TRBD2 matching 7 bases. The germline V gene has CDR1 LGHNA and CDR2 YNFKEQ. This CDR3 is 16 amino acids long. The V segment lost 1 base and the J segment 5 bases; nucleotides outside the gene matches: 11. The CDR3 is CASSQGRWEGSHEQYF. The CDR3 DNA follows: TGTGCCAGCAGCCAAGGGAGGTGGGAGGGTTCCCACGAGCAGTACTTC.

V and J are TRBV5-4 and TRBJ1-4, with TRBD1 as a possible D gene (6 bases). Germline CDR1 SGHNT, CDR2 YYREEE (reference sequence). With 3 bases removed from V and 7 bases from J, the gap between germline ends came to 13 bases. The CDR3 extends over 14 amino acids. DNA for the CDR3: TGTGCCAGCAGCTCGAAGGGGGTGGGTGAAAAACTGTTTTTT. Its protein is CASSSKGVGEKLFF.

This CDR3 reads CASSITDRGGTEAFF. CDR3 sequence (DNA): TGTGCCAGCAGTATTACGGACAGGGGGGGAACTGAAGCTTTCTTT. The chain combines TRBV6-5 with TRBJ1-1, with 10 bases lining up with TRBD1. V lost 5 bases and J lost 5; bases outside the gene matches: 8. This CDR3 region has 15 residues. The germline CDR1 and CDR2 sequences are MNHEY and SVGAGI.

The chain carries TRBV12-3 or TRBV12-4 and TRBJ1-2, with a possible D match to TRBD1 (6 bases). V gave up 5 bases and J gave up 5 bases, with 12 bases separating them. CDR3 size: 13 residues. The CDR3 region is CASSDRPRYGYTF. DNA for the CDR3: TGTGCCAGCAGTGACAGGCCCCGATATGGCTACACCTTC.